The rows below give T cell receptor beta chains drawn from one sample of a study of CD4+ T cells in melanoma. Sequenced by immunoSEQ multiplex PCR; TCRdb stores in-frame clones only, minus some. The sample holds 120,000 to 150,000 clones, about nine tenths seen once. These receptors were collected from a human donor with melanoma. The conserved cysteine and the conserved F or W are not part of the CDR3 here.

j_call v_call cdr3_aa
TRBJ1-6 TRBV5-6 ASSLNRGYSPLH
TRBJ1-6 TRBV5-1 ASSFGGTDNSPLH
TRBJ2-7 TRBV18 ASSPSRGGYEQY
TRBJ2-7 TRBV18 ASSSDRGYPRAYEQY
TRBJ1-2 TRBV2 ASSVLGQRGGYT
TRBJ2-1 TRBV6-1 ASSVLTGSSRGQLQF
NA TRBV11-3 ASSEQGNSYEQY
TRBJ2-3 TRBV4-1 ASSQLGLRGEQEY
TRBJ1-1 TRBV15 ATSRDRGRLGTEAF
TRBJ1-1 TRBV30 AWGRQGMNTEAF
TRBJ2-7 TRBV11-2 ASSLRGRAYEQY
TRBJ2-1 TRBV5-1 ASSLSSTNNEQF
TRBJ1-5 TRBV28 ASTQLPNRVYSNQPQH
TRBJ2-3 TRBV29-1 SVVLLGRITDTQY
TRBJ2-7 TRBV19 ASSDSQGGNSYEQY
TRBJ1-5 TRBV19 ASSPGTGRNQPQH
TRBJ2-7 TRBV7-8 ASSLWGYEQY
TRBJ2-1 TRBV6-1 ASSQGGSYNEQF
TRBJ1-1 TRBV18 ASSPDRGNTEAF
TRBJ2-5 TRBV18 ASSPRTSGRETQY
TRBJ2-5 TRBV9 ASSVTGGLQETQY
TRBJ1-1 TRBV27 ASSPGYRATEAF
TRBJ2-5 TRBV2 ASSGLDRGQETQY
TRBJ1-2 TRBV6-5 ASSRTGGGGYT
TRBJ2-3 TRBV25-1 ASSVGGADTQY
TRBJ1-6 TRBV5-1 ASSLRQGDNSPLH
TRBJ1-1 TRBV10-1 ASAEVAF
TRBJ2-2 TRBV5-4 ASSSKLAGGPGTGELF
TRBJ2-2 TRBV5-1 ASSRGNSGTGELF
TRBJ1-5 TRBV6-1 ASRLRGAGQPQH
TRBJ1-2 TRBV5-8 ASSPQVRAYGYT
TRBJ2-6 TRBV5-4 ASSFGGRGISGANVLT
TRBJ1-1 TRBV4-2 ASSQHGTANTEAF
TRBJ1-1 TRBV10-2 ASQGILNTEAF
TRBJ1-5 TRBV6-6 ASIGKQGRSQPQH
TRBJ2-1 TRBV5-1 ASSSPRSSANEQF
TRBJ2-5 TRBV5-1 ASSLPGTSGGETQY
TRBJ1-2 TRBV6-1 ASEQGNYGYT
TRBJ2-4 TRBV19 ASSIDLNIQY
TRBJ2-4 TRBV7-9 ASSLDRPKVWY
TRBJ2-3 TRBV7-3 ASSFSGTSGAADTQY
TRBJ2-1 TRBV5-8 ASYRNGGPLGEQF
TRBJ1-1 TRBV9 ASSAAHRGYTEAF
TRBJ1-3 TRBV30 AWATGRDIY
TRBJ1-1 TRBV5-1 ASSLGGGGLGTEAF
TRBJ1-1 TRBV7-8 ASSLSHPNTEAF
TRBJ2-2 TRBV6-1 ARDRGRFTGELF
TRBJ2-1 TRBV5-1 ASSLVISGSSYNEQF
TRBJ2-7 TRBV4-1 ASSRAGRSYEQY
TRBJ1-2 TRBV19 ASSMRTGGDYGYT